One sample yielded the 22 T cell receptor beta chains listed below, sequenced in a study of blood T cell repertoires in COVID-19. The assay was immunoSEQ multiplex PCR, and TCRdb's table has in-frame clones only and misses some. The sample shows 40,000 to 55,000 clones, 88% of them seen only once. The sequenced sample consisted of peripheral blood. The receptors originated from a man aged 45-65 years with active COVID-19.

DNA for the CDR3: TGTGCCACCAGTGATCCGGCCGGGGGAGAGACCCAGTACTTC. It translates to CATSDPAGGETQYF. This chain links TRBV24-1 with TRBJ2-5, with a possible D match to TRBD2 (6 bases). Between the trimmed V and J ends, which lost 3 bases and 4 bases, there was a span of 11 bases. The CDR3 covers 14 residues. CDR1 is KGHDR and CDR2 is SFDVKD in the germline V gene.

The gene calls are TRBV3-1 (or the pseudogene TRBV3-2) and TRBJ1-3, with a tentative D call TRBD1 (6 bases). Looked up from germline, CDR1 is LGHDT and CDR2 is YNNKEL (reference sequence). Deletions cut 1 base from V and 4 bases from J, with 8 bases between. The CDR3 is made up of 14 amino acids. Written as DNA, the CDR3 is TGTGCCAGCAGCCAAGGGGGGCTCGGAAACACCATATATTTT. Residues: CASSQGGLGNTIYF.

The chain has TRBV5-4 and TRBJ2-1; no clear D. V dropped 3 bases and J dropped 0 bases, with 10 bases sitting between them. Looked up from germline, CDR1 is SGHNT and CDR2 is YYREEE (reference sequence). The CDR3 is made up of 15 amino acids. The CDR3 spells CASSSSASSYNEQFF. DNA for the CDR3: TGTGCCAGCAGCTCAAGCGCGAGCTCCTACAATGAGCAGTTCTTC.

The chain uses TRBV7-2 and TRBJ1-6; 9 nucleotides align to TRBD1. The CDR3 sequence is 16 residues long. The V segment lost 4 bases and the J segment 7 bases; nucleotides outside the gene matches: 8. Germline V gene lookup returns CDR1 SGHTA and CDR2 FQGNSA. In DNA form, the CDR3 reads TGTGCCAGCAGCTCCCGGGACAGGGAGAGGAATTCACCCCTCCACTTT. As protein: CASSSRDRERNSPLHF. Together with reference TRBV7-2 and TRBJ1-6, the CDR3 gives the full variable domain: GAGVSQSPSNKVTEKGKDVELRCDPISGHTALYWYRQSLGQGLEFLIYFQGNSAPDKSGLPSDRFSAERTGGSVSTLTIQRTQQEDSAVYLCASSSRDRERNSPLHFGNGTRLTVT.

J is TRBJ1-5 and V is TRBV19; 8 bases match TRBD1. Unmatched junction bases numbered 7, after V lost 5 bases and J lost 4 bases. The germline CDR1 and CDR2 sequences are LNHDA and SQIVND (reference sequence). CDR3 length: 15 amino acids. This CDR3 reads CASSPPGGSNQPQHF. The CDR3 DNA sequence: TGTGCCAGTAGTCCCCCAGGGGGCAGTAATCAGCCCCAGCATTTT.

This clone was seen just once. The chain uses TRBV28 and TRBJ2-1; maybe TRBD1 (5 bases). Germline lookup yields CDR1 MDHEN and CDR2 SYDVKM. The CDR3 covers 14 residues. Trimming pared 4 bases from V and 6 bases from J, leaving 13 bases between. In DNA form, the CDR3 reads TGTGCCAGCAGTTCGGCAGGGTTTATCAATGAGCAGTTCTTC. Translating gives CASSSAGFINEQFF.

The V gene is TRBV4-3, the J gene TRBJ2-7; D gene uncertain. Germline CDR1 reads LGHNA; CDR2 reads YSLEER. The V end lost 0 bases, the J end lost 7 bases, and 13 bases lay between the germline ends. The length of the CDR3 is 14 residues. The CDR3, as DNA: TGCGCCAGCAGCCAAGACACATACGCTAGGGAGCAGTACTTC. Translated, it gives CASSQDTYAREQYF.

The chain joins TRBV7-7 to TRBJ2-1; tentative D call: TRBD1 (6 bases). Trimming took off 2 bases at V and 0 bases at J, with 8 bases between the two ends. CDR3 length: 15 amino acids. Germline-derived CDR1 and CDR2 are SSHAT and FNYEAQ (reference sequence). Here the CDR3 DNA reads TGTGCCAGCAGCTTACAAGGGGGCTCCTACAATGAGCAGTTCTTC. Translated, it gives CASSLQGGSYNEQFF.

The chain is built from TRBV2 and TRBJ2-3; a possible D gene is TRBD2 (5 bases). The germline CDR1 and CDR2 sequences are SNHLY and FYNNEI. The V and J ends lost 3 bases and 3 bases respectively, with 16 bases between them. This CDR3 spans 16 amino acids. In nucleotides, the CDR3 is TGTGCCAGCAGTGATTCAGAAGCGGCCAATACAGATACGCAGTATTTT. Translated, it gives CASSDSEAANTDTQYF.

The rearrangement links TRBV9 to TRBJ2-3; maybe TRBD2 (6 bases). Germline V lookup: CDR1 SGDLS, CDR2 YYNGEE. This CDR3 is built from 16 residues. V lost 6 bases and J lost 3, with 20 bases in between. CDR3 nucleotide sequence: TGTGCCAGCAACCGGCGCGGGAACCTGGGAACAGATACGCAGTATTTT. Its translation is CASNRRGNLGTDTQYF.

The chain recombines TRBV19 with TRBJ1-5; 7 bases line up with TRBD1. V dropped 7 bases and J dropped 0; count of bases not matched to a gene: 21. The CDR3 sequence is 20 residues long. The germline gives CDR1 LNHDA, CDR2 SQIVND (reference sequence). CDR3 region: CASTAENTGTEFYSNQPQHF. The CDR3 bases are TGTGCCAGTACCGCCGAAAATACCGGGACAGAGTTTTATAGCAATCAGCCCCAGCATTTT.

The CDR3 DNA follows: TGCAGTGCTAGGCGGGACGGGGAAGCTTTCTTT. Its protein is CSARRDGEAFF. V and J are TRBV20-1 and TRBJ1-1; TRBD1 is a possible D gene (5 bases). The CDR3 length is 11 residues. V lost 3 bases and J lost 8, with 10 bases in between. Per the germline V gene, CDR1 is DFQATT and CDR2 is SNEGSKA (reference sequence).

V and J are TRBV2 and TRBJ2-6; TRBD1 agrees at 12 bases. The germline CDR1 and CDR2 sequences are SNHLY and FYNNEI. There are 17 residues in the CDR3. V lost 6 bases, J lost 2 bases, and 5 bases stayed unmatched. The CDR3 loop is CASSWDRGLAGANVLTF. The CDR3 DNA is TGTGCCAGCAGCTGGGACAGGGGGCTGGCTGGGGCCAACGTCCTGACTTTC.

The rearrangement joins TRBV4-2 to TRBJ2-5; 8 bases are shared with TRBD1. The V gene end was trimmed by 1 base and the J gene end by 0 bases; junction bases not matched to a gene: 7. This CDR3 comprises 17 residues. CDR1 is LGHNA and CDR2 is YNFKEQ in the germline V gene. Written as DNA, the CDR3 is TGTGCCAGCAGCCAAGGGAGGGGGACAGGCCACCAAGAGACCCAGTACTTC. As protein: CASSQGRGTGHQETQYF.

J is TRBJ2-5 and V is TRBV12-3 or TRBV12-4; TRBD1 might be the D (6 bases). The V gene lost 6 bases and the J gene lost 4 bases, with 9 bases spanning the gap. The CDR3 runs to 12 residues. The CDR3 sequence is CASRQGRETQYF. The CDR3 DNA follows: TGTGCCAGCAGACAGGGTAGAGAGACCCAGTACTTC.

The chain employs TRBV7-7 and TRBJ2-5, with 9 bases identical to TRBD2. Trimming took 5 bases from V and 0 from J; bases not matched to a gene: 7. CDR3 length: 16 residues. Germline CDR1 is SSHAT and CDR2 is FNYEAQ (reference sequence). The CDR3 DNA is TGTGCCAGCAGCCCGGGACTAGCAACATACCAAGAGACCCAGTACTTC. This gives the protein CASSPGLATYQETQYF.

The V and J genes are TRBV7-2 and TRBJ2-3; TRBD1 agrees at 8 bases. V lost 1 base and J lost 5; bases outside the gene matches: 8. Germline V CDR1 and CDR2: SGHTA, FQGNSA. CDR3 length: 16 residues. DNA of the CDR3: TGTGCCAGCAGCTTAGGGGCCAGGGGGCTGGGAGATACGCAGTATTTT. It is translated as CASSLGARGLGDTQYF. Looking up the rest from reference TRBV7-2 and TRBJ2-3 gives the full variable domain: GAGVSQSPSNKVTEKGKDVELRCDPISGHTALYWYRQSLGQGLEFLIYFQGNSAPDKSGLPSDRFSAERTGGSVSTLTIQRTQQEDSAVYLCASSLGARGLGDTQYFGPGTRLTVL.

The chain employs TRBV4-2 and TRBJ2-1; the match to TRBD2 covers 8 bases. CDR1 is LGHNA and CDR2 is YNFKEQ in the germline V gene. The CDR3 length is 18 residues. J was trimmed by 2 bases and V by 0 bases; bases with no gene match: 9. CDR3 coding DNA: TGTGCCAGCAGCCAAGATTGGCCGGGGGGGGACACCTACAATGAGCAGTTCTTC. Protein: CASSQDWPGGDTYNEQFF.

This clone has only a few counts. V gene TRBV7-8 combines with J gene TRBJ1-3, with 7 bases matching TRBD1. Germline CDR1 SGHVS, CDR2 FQNEAQ. The CDR3 extends over 14 amino acids. Trimming took 6 bases from V and 0 from J; bases not matched to a gene: 2. The CDR3 nucleotides read TGTGCCAGCAGTCACAGGGGCTCTGGAAACACCATATATTTT. Amino acids: CASSHRGSGNTIYF.

The gene calls are TRBV2 and TRBJ1-3; 8 nucleotides match TRBD1. This CDR3 is 15 amino acids long. Unmatched junction bases numbered 4, after V lost 3 bases and J lost 3 bases. Germline CDR1 reads SNHLY; CDR2 reads FYNNEI. The CDR3, as DNA: TGTGCCAGCAGTGAGGCAGGGGGCTATGGAAACACCATATATTTT. Translation gives CASSEAGGYGNTIYF.

This chain joins TRBV2 and TRBJ2-7; D is possibly TRBD2 (5 bases). The V end was cut by 6 bases, the J end by 0 bases, with 9 bases between. The germline V gene encodes CDR1 SNHLY and CDR2 FYNNEI. CDR3 length equals 13 residues. Written as DNA, the CDR3 is TGTGCCAGCAGGGGAGACAACTCCTACGAGCAGTACTTC. This translates into CASRGDNSYEQYF.

This clone was seen a single time. No DNA is shown, since the ends of the CDR3 on it are uncertain; the CDR3 is the one TCRdb lists. This rearrangement joins TRBV5-1 to TRBJ2-7; the table's TRBD2 call for D was not verified on the DNA. Germline V lookup: CDR1 SGHRS, CDR2 YFSETQ. The CDR3 region is 14 residues in length, termini included. The CDR3 region is CASSLVGLGSGKYF.